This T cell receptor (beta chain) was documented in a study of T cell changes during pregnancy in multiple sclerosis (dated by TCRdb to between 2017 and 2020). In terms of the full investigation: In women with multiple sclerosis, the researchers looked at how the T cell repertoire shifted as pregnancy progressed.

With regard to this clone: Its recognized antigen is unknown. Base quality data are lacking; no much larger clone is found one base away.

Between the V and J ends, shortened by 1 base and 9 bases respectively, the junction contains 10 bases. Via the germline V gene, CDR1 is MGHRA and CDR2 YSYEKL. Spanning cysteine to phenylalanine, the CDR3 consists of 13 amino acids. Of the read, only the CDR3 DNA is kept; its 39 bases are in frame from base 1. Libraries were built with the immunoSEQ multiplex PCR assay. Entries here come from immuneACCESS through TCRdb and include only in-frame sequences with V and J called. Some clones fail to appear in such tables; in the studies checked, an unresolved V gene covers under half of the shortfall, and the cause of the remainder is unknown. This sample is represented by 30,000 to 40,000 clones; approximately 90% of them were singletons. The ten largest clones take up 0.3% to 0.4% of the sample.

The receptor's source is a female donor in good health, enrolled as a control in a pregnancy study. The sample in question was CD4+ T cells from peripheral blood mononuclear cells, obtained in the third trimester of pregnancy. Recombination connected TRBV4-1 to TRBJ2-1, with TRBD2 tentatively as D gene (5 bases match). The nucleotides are TGCGCCAGCAGCCAAGTAGGACTCGGTGAGCAGTTCTTC. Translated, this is CASSQVGLGEQFF.